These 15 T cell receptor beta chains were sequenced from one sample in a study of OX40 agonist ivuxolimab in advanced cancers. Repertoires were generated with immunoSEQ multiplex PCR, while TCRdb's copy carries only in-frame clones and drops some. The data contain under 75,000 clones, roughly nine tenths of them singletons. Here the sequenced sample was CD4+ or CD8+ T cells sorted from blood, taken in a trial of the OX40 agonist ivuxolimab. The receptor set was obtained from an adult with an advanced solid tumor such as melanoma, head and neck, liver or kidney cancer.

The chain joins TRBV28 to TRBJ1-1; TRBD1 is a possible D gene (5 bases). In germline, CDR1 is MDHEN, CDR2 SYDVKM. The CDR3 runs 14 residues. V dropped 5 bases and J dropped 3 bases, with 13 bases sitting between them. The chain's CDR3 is CASSQTRVDTEAFF. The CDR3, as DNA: TGTGCCAGCAGTCAAACCAGGGTGGACACTGAAGCTTTCTTT.

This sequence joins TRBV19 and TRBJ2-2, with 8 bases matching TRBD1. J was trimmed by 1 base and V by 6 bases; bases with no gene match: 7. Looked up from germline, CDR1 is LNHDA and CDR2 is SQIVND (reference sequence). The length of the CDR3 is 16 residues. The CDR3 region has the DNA TGTGCCAGTAGGAAAACCGGGACAGGGAACACCGGGGAGCTGTTTTTT. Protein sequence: CASRKTGTGNTGELFF.

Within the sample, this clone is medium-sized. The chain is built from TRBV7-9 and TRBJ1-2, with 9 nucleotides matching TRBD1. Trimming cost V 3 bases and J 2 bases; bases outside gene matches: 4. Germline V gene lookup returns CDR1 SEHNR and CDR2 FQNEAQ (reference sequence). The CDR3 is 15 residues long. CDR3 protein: CASSFSDRGNYGYTF. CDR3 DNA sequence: TGTGCCAGCAGCTTCTCGGACAGGGGAAACTATGGCTACACCTTC.

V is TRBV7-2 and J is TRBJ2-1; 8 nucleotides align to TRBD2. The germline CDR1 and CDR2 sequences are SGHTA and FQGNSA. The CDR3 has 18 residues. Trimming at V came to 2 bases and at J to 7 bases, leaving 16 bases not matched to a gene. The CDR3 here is CASSLPFILAGSPNEQFF. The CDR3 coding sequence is TGTGCCAGCAGCTTACCCTTCATTCTAGCGGGTTCTCCAAATGAGCAGTTCTTC. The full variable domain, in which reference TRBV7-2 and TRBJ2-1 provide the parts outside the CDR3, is GAGVSQSPSNKVTEKGKDVELRCDPISGHTALYWYRQSLGQGLEFLIYFQGNSAPDKSGLPSDRFSAERTGGSVSTLTIQRTQQEDSAVYLCASSLPFILAGSPNEQFFGPGTRLTVL.

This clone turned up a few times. CDR3 loop: CASSLIAGEVGELFF. The CDR3 bases are TGTGCCAGCAGCTTAATAGCGGGAGAGGTCGGGGAGCTGTTTTTT. J is TRBJ2-2 and V is TRBV5-5; 9 nucleotides agree with TRBD2. Losses at the gene ends were 2 bases for V and 7 bases for J; bases not matched to a gene: 6. The CDR3 contains 15 residues. Germline CDR1 is SGHKS and CDR2 is YYEKEE (reference sequence).

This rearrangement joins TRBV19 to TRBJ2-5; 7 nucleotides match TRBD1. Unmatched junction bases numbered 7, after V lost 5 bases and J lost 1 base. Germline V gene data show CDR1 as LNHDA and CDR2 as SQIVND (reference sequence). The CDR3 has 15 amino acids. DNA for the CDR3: TGTGCCAGTAGTGGACGGGACAGTTTCCAAGAGACCCAGTACTTC. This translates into CASSGRDSFQETQYF.

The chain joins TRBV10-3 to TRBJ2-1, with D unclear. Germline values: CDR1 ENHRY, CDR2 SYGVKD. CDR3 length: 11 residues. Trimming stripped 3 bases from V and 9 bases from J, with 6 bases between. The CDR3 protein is CAISDQVEQFF. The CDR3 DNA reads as TGTGCCATCAGTGACCAGGTTGAGCAGTTCTTC.

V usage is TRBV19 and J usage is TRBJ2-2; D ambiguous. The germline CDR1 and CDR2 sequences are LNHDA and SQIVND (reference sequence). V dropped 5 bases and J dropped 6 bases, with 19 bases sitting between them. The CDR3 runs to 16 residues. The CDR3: CASSGVWTSSPGELFF. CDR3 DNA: TGTGCCAGTAGTGGTGTCTGGACCTCATCGCCCGGGGAGCTGTTTTTT. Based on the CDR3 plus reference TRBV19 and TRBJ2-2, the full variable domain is DGGITQSPKYLFRKEGQNVTLSCEQNLNHDAMYWYRQDPGQGLRLIYYSQIVNDFQKGDIAEGYSVSREKKESFPLTVTSAQKNPTAFYLCASSGVWTSSPGELFFGEGSRLTVL.

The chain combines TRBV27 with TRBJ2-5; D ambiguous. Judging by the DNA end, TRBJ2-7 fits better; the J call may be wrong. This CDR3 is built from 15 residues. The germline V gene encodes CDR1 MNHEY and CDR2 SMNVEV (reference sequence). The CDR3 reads CASSPDTQPSYEQYF. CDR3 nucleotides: TGTGCCAGCAGTCCAGACACCCAGCCCTCCTACGAGCAGTACTTC.

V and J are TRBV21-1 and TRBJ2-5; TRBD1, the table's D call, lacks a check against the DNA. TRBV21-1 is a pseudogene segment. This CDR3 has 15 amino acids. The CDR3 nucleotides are TGTGCCAGCAGACCCGACAGGGTTAGCTCAGAGACCCAGTACTTC. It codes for CASRPDRVSSETQYF.

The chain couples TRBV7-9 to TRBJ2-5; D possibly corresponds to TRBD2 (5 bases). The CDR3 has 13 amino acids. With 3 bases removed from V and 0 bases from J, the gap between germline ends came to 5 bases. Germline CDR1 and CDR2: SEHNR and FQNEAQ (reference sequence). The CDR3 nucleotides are TGTGCCAGCAGCTTCGGGGACCAAGAGACCCAGTACTTC. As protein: CASSFGDQETQYF.

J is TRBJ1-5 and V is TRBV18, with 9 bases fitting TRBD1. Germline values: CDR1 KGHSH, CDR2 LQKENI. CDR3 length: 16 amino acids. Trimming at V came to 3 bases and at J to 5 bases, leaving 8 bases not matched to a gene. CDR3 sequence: CASSPTYRGLDQPQHF. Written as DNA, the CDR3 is TGTGCCAGCTCACCCACCTACAGGGGGCTAGATCAGCCCCAGCATTTT.

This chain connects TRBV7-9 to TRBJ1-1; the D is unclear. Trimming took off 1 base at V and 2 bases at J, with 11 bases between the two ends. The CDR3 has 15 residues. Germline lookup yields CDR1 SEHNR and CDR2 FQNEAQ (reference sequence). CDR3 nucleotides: TGTGCCAGCAGCTTAGACCCCAGTGGAAACACTGAAGCTTTCTTT. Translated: CASSLDPSGNTEAFF.

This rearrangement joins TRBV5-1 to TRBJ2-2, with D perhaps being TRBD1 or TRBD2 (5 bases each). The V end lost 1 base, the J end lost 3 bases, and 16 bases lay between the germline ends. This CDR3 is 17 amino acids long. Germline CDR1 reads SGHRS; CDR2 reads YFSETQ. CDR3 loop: CASSLSGAREYTGELFF. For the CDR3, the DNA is TGCGCCAGCAGCTTGTCCGGGGCGAGGGAGTACACCGGGGAGCTGTTTTTT.

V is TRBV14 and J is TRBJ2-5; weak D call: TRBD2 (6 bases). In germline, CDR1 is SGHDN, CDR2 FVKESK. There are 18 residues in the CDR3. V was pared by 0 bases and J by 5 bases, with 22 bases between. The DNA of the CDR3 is TGTGCCAGCAGCCAAGATCGAGGCCCGGCCCCTGGAGGGGAGACCCAGTACTTC. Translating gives CASSQDRGPAPGGETQYF.